Below are 11 T cell receptor beta chains sequenced from a single sample in a study of Ad26.COV2.S vaccination and SARS-CoV-2 variants. Generated by immunoSEQ multiplex PCR, the TCRdb table keeps only in-frame clones and is missing some. The data show about 400,000 clones, about nine tenths seen once. This sample's treatment: some 20 received Ad26.COV2.S at low or high dose, single or two shots; 5 received placebo; per-sample allocation not given. Samples came from day 63 after the first vaccine or placebo injection. This specimen was peripheral blood, taken in a trial of Ad26.COV2.S vaccine versus placebo. These receptors originate from a person between 18 and 59 years old who received the Ad26.COV2.S COVID-19 vaccine or a placebo.

The rearrangement joins TRBV6-5 to TRBJ2-6; D ambiguous. V was clipped by 10 bases and J by 0 bases, with 13 bases between them. CDR3 length: 15 residues. Germline CDR1 and CDR2: MNHEY and SVGAGI. The CDR3 DNA sequence: TGTGCCACCTTTGTATGGGGCTCTGGGGCCAACGTCCTGACTTTC. This translates into CATFVWGSGANVLTF.

This chain uses TRBV19 with TRBJ1-5; 7 nucleotides agree with TRBD1. This CDR3 contains 14 residues. In germline, CDR1 is LNHDA, CDR2 SQIVND (reference sequence). With 5 bases clipped from V and 5 bases from J, the junction kept 6 bases outside the gene matches. CDR3 nucleotides: TGTGCCAGTAGTTTACAGGGGATGGATCAGCCCCAGCATTTT. It yields the protein CASSLQGMDQPQHF.

This clone was detected only once. The V call is TRBV27, the J call TRBJ1-2; 7 nucleotides line up with TRBD1. This CDR3 comprises 14 residues. Germline V gene sequence: CDR1 MNHEY, CDR2 SMNVEV (reference sequence). Trimming at V came to 4 bases and at J to 6 bases, leaving 8 bases not matched to a gene. The CDR3 is CASSSQGQLNGYTF. As DNA, the CDR3 is TGTGCCAGCAGTTCCCAGGGACAGCTTAATGGCTACACCTTC.

This clone was found once. One junction end does not reproduce the germline sequence, and a read error may be involved. This rearrangement joins TRBV9 to TRBJ2-1, with TRBD1 matching over 7 bases. The V gene's germline CDR1 is SGDLS and CDR2 YYNGEE. CDR3 length: 16 residues. The CDR3 sequence: CASSVDDRVEYSEQFF. CDR3 nucleotide sequence: TGTGCCAGCAGCGTAGACGACAGGGTTGAATACAGTGAGCAGTTCTTC. Complete variable domain (other parts from reference TRBV9 and TRBJ2-1): DSGVTQTPKHLITATGQRVTLRCSPRSGDLSVYWYQQSLDQGLQFLIQYYNGEERAKGNILERFSAQQFPDLHSELNLSSLELGDSALYFCASSVDDRVEYSEQFFGPGTRLTVL.

V and J are TRBV27 and TRBJ1-3; 10 bases agree with TRBD1. J was trimmed by 2 bases and V by 4 bases; bases with no gene match: 5. This CDR3 is built from 16 residues. Germline V CDR1 and CDR2: MNHEY, SMNVEV (reference sequence). CDR3 nucleotides: TGTGCCAGCAGTTCTCATGGGACAGGGGCTGGAAACACCATATATTTT. Residues: CASSSHGTGAGNTIYF.

The rearrangement uses TRBV11-3 and TRBJ1-5; 7 bases agree with TRBD1. V gave up 4 bases and J gave up 0 bases; unmatched junction bases: 12. The CDR3 totals 18 residues. Germline V gives CDR1 SGHNT, CDR2 YENEEA. The CDR3 DNA reads as TGTGCCAGCAGCTCGGGCCCCAGGGACAGTCTTAGCAATCAGCCCCAGCATTTT. This sequence encodes CASSSGPRDSLSNQPQHF.

The CDR3 protein is CASSEYTGYTF. In DNA form, the CDR3 reads TGTGCCAGCAGTGAATACACTGGCTACACCTTC. The chain combines TRBV6-1 with TRBJ1-2, with D unresolved. With 2 bases removed from V and 7 bases from J, the gap between germline ends came to 5 bases. CDR1 and CDR2 from the germline V gene are MNHNS and SASEGT. CDR3 length: 11 residues.

This clone was observed a few times. V gene TRBV10-3 combines with J gene TRBJ1-5; D ambiguous. CDR1 is ENHRY and CDR2 is SYGVKD in the germline V gene. Trimming shortened V by 0 bases and J by 1 base, and 7 bases separated the two germline ends. The CDR3 is made up of 15 amino acids. This CDR3 is CAISESGRSNQPQHF. The CDR3 region has the DNA TGTGCCATCAGTGAGTCGGGGAGGAGCAATCAGCCCCAGCATTTT.

About this clone itself: This sample also contains other DNA sequences that code for the same CDR3. This chain uses TRBV5-1 with TRBJ2-3; D gene uncertain. V lost 4 bases and J 2 bases, leaving 5 bases between the germline ends. Per germline, CDR1 SGHRS and CDR2 YFSETQ. CDR3 length: 12 residues. CDR3: CASSLTTDTQYF. The CDR3 coding sequence is TGCGCCAGCAGCCTAACCACAGATACGCAGTATTTT.

The rearrangement joins TRBV5-1 to TRBJ2-5; 7 bases align to TRBD1. The CDR3 is 15 amino acids. V trimming: 0 bases; J trimming: 1 base; junction bases outside the gene matches: 3. The germline V gene encodes CDR1 SGHRS and CDR2 YFSETQ. The CDR3 sequence: CASSLVQGSQETQYF. The CDR3 DNA follows: TGCGCCAGCAGCTTGGTACAGGGGAGCCAAGAGACCCAGTACTTC.

The rearrangement joins TRBV7-2 to TRBJ2-5, with a weak D call TRBD1 (6 bases). The CDR3 spans 14 residues. V was clipped by 1 base and J by 5 bases, with 11 bases between them. The germline V gene encodes CDR1 SGHTA and CDR2 FQGNSA. The DNA for the CDR3 is TGTGCCAGCAGCTTAGGGTCCCAGGGGGAGACCCAGTACTTC. Translation gives CASSLGSQGETQYF.